The entry below describes one TCR beta chain. Antigen unknown. This sample is part of a study of cytomegalovirus exposure and HLA in healthy donors. Sequenced by immunoSEQ multiplex PCR; TCRdb stores in-frame clones only, minus some. The repertoire holds approximately 270,000 clones, with about 90% as singletons. The V gene lost 2 bases and the J gene lost 6 bases, with 11 bases spanning the gap. This CDR3 has 14 amino acids. CDR1 and CDR2 from the germline V gene are LNHDA and SQIVND (reference sequence). Broader study findings: It was reportedly the case that the classifier diagnosed cytomegalovirus status with high specificity and sensitivity.

The receptor's source is a man younger than 35 in good health and CMV-seropositive. Sequenced material: PBMCs. The rearrangement uses TRBV19 and TRBJ2-1; tentative D call: TRBD1 (6 bases). CDR3 nucleotide sequence: TGTGCCAGTAGTATACAGGGGTTACTCAATGAGCAGTTCTTC. It is translated as CASSIQGLLNEQFF.